The entry that follows covers one TCR beta chain sequence. Its antigen is as yet unknown. Specified time point: week 35, safety follow-up. Each dose of the vaccine consisted of 300 ug of mutant IDH1 20-mer peptide, with topical imiquimod. Donors' newly diagnosed IDH1-mutant WHO grade 3 or 4 astrocytomas lacked nuclear ATRX. The data are from a study of a mutant IDH1 vaccine in newly diagnosed glioma. Study context: The start of vaccination came 4-6 weeks after radiotherapy alone, or with temozolomide cycles. Pretreatment consisted of radiotherapy, temozolomide, or both, with most receiving both.

Study-level findings and limits: Induction of immune responses by the vaccine occurred in about 93% of patients.

Method: immunoSEQ multiplex PCR; TCRdb's copy keeps in-frame clones and lacks some. The repertoire includes around 57,000 clones, under 90% of them detected once, and over 3.5% sits in the top ten. Germline V gene sequence: CDR1 SNHLY, CDR2 FYNNEI. There are 15 residues in the CDR3. V was cut by 1 base and J by 4 bases, with 11 bases left in between. This clonotype originated in a man aged 30 to 39 with glioma. V usage is TRBV2 and J usage is TRBJ2-1; a possible D gene is TRBD1 (5 bases). This specimen was PBMCs, taken from a glioma patient whose treatment included an IDH1 peptide vaccine. The CDR3: CASSEDGAAYNEQFF. Here the CDR3 DNA reads TGTGCCAGCAGTGAAGATGGGGCAGCTTACAATGAGCAGTTCTTC.